This is a list of T cell receptor beta chains from one sample in a study of blood T cell repertoires in COVID-19. TCRdb keeps only in-frame clones here, not all; method: immunoSEQ multiplex PCR. This sample has roughly 70,000 clones; around 80% occur once, and the top ten carry 8.5% to 10%. What was sequenced was peripheral blood. The receptors here all came from a human donor in a cohort sampled during active COVID-19. CDR3s include the opening cysteine and the closing phenylalanine or tryptophan. The D gene is left open where the match is weak.

J gene	D gene	V gene	CDR3 protein
TRBJ2-7	-	TRBV3-1/TRBV3-2	CASSRLGHSPYEQYF
TRBJ1-1	-	TRBV7-8	CASSLTSGTTEAFF
TRBJ1-2	TRBD1	TRBV28	CASINPTGRGYTF
TRBJ2-1	TRBD2	TRBV5-1	CASQLLAGVNNEQFF
TRBJ1-1	-	TRBV10-3	CAISESWSTEAFF
TRBJ2-7	-	TRBV6-4	CARKGPSGTAPYEQYF
TRBJ2-2	-	TRBV27	CASSRPGFTGELFF
TRBJ1-4	-	TRBV6-2/TRBV6-3	CASSYSANGKLFF
TRBJ1-6	-	TRBV7-2	CASSLASGGGYNSPLHF
TRBJ2-7	TRBD1	TRBV10-2	CASSTPGQVAYEQYF
TRBJ1-1	-	TRBV9	CASSVLGRETEAFF
TRBJ2-7	TRBD2	TRBV7-9	CASSLVVTSGRIKPYEQYF
TRBJ2-7	-	TRBV10-3	CAISEVQGYEQYF
TRBJ1-6	-	TRBV20-1	CSASGQNNSPLHF
TRBJ2-2	-	TRBV21-1	CASNHSPGTGELFF
TRBJ2-3	TRBD2	TRBV5-1	CASRTGAGLAGVDTQYF
TRBJ2-1	TRBD1	TRBV7-9	CASSSSPGQEILREQFF
TRBJ2-7	TRBD1	TRBV14	CASSQRPGQGSYEQYF
TRBJ2-3	TRBD2	TRBV2	CASSLSGKKDTQYF
TRBJ1-6	-	TRBV4-1	CASSQDRSYNSPLHF
TRBJ1-5	-	TRBV7-2	CASSYRAGNQPQHF
TRBJ2-7	TRBD2	TRBV7-2	CASSISGAYEQYF
TRBJ1-6	TRBD1	TRBV6-5	CASMVRGLSPLHF
TRBJ2-3	-	TRBV5-1	CASSLRTDTQYF
TRBJ1-5	TRBD1	TRBV30	CAWSLPGQFNQPQHF
TRBJ2-7	-	TRBV9	CASSVEQGPYEQYF
TRBJ1-2	-	TRBV28	CASRFPPGAGYGYTF
TRBJ2-7	TRBD1	TRBV5-5	CASSLGTGGHEQYF
TRBJ2-1	-	TRBV15	CATSRDLRGNNEQFF
TRBJ2-3	-	TRBV27	CASSFTLRDTQYF
TRBJ1-2	-	TRBV4-2	CASSQEEGRWEDGYTF
TRBJ1-2	-	TRBV9	CASSVRTLNYGYTF
TRBJ2-7	TRBD2	TRBV12-3/TRBV12-4	CASSLGTSIEQYF
TRBJ1-4	TRBD1	TRBV5-5	CASRTQGQENEKLFF
TRBJ2-7	TRBD1	TRBV7-2	CASSNRDRAGEQYF
TRBJ1-2	TRBD1	TRBV30	CAWSGDGQGSYTF
TRBJ2-7	-	TRBV7-9	CASSLGASGPNYEQYF
TRBJ2-2	TRBD2	TRBV7-8	CASSLVAGDRELFF
TRBJ2-7	-	TRBV13	CASSSPDRHYEQYF
TRBJ2-3	-	TRBV10-3	CAISESGFDTQYF
TRBJ2-1	-	TRBV5-1	CASSFLNEQFF